This T cell receptor (beta chain) appears in the sequencing data of a study of blood T cell repertoires in COVID-19. Across the whole study: PBMCs, B-cell-depleted T cells, or T cells provided the cDNA or gDNA that made up the material.

CDR1 and CDR2 (germline): MNHEY, SVGAGI. This CDR3 has 14 residues. V was trimmed by 2 bases and J by 3 bases, leaving 11 bases between them. TCRdb's table, derived via immunoSEQ multiplex PCR, lists solely in-frame clones and lacks some. This repertoire shows some 200,000 clones, about nine tenths found once; its top ten account for around 5.7%. This clonotype was obtained from an elderly man with acute or convalescent COVID-19. The sample taken for sequencing was peripheral blood. The chain combines TRBV6-5 with TRBJ2-7; no clear D gene. The CDR3: CASSYRADGYEQYF. The CDR3 nucleotides are TGTGCCAGCAGTTACCGTGCGGATGGCTACGAGCAGTACTTC.